A single sample gave rise to the 20 T cell receptor beta chains below, sequenced in a study of CD8 T cells in ankylosing spondylitis. MiXCR was run by TCRdb on the 5' RACE reads, yielding one entry per CDR3 protein. The sample holds 650,000 to 800,000 distinct CDR3 sequences, around 20% seen once. Their antigens remain unidentified. Study-wide results and limits: Ankylosing spondylitis blood seemed to carry a telltale TCR beta motif made of several highly homologous variants.

Input material: blood, either unsorted or a sorted T cell fraction (not recorded which). The receptors come from a male donor with ankylosing spondylitis.

The DNA for the CDR3 is TGTGCCAGCAGTTTCTGGAGTAGCGGATACAGCACAGATACGCAGTATTTT. Its translation is CASSFWSSGYSTDTQYF. The chain links TRBV12-3 or TRBV12-4 to TRBJ2-3, with a possible D match to TRBD2 (6 bases). Trimming took 3 bases from V and 0 from J, leaving 16 bases between them. This CDR3 is built from 17 residues.

In this sample, this clonotype turned up a few times. The V gene is TRBV12-3 or TRBV12-4, the J gene TRBJ1-3; the D is unclear. The CDR3 consists of 14 residues. V was cut by 6 bases and J by 4 bases, with 13 bases left in between. The CDR3 loop reads CASSDTNRGNTIYF. CDR3 nucleotide sequence: TGTGCCAGCAGCGACACTAATAGGGGAAACACCATATATTTT.

This clonotype appeared many times. J is TRBJ1-1 and V is TRBV29-1; D uncertain. The germline V gene has CDR1 SQVTM and CDR2 ANQGSEA. The V end lost 3 bases, the J end lost 4 bases, and 15 bases lay between the germline ends. There are 14 residues in the CDR3. The CDR3 sequence is CSVESGDVGTEAFF. The DNA of the CDR3 is TGCAGCGTTGAGTCAGGAGACGTTGGCACTGAAGCTTTCTTT.

This clonotype was observed once. This rearrangement joins TRBV6-4 to TRBJ2-1, with D maybe TRBD1 (6 bases). The CDR3 covers 16 residues. V shed 5 bases and J shed 8 bases, with 22 bases lying between them. Looked up from germline, CDR1 is MRHNA and CDR2 is SNTAGT. The CDR3 is CASSPSSHRDLYEQFF. In DNA, the CDR3 is TGTGCCAGCAGTCCTTCATCCCACAGGGATTTGTATGAGCAGTTCTTC.

The genes are TRBV27 and TRBJ2-3, with 15 bases aligning to TRBD2. The CDR3 has 16 residues. J gave up 6 bases and V 5 bases, and 6 bases lay outside the gene matches. From germline, CDR1 is MNHEY and CDR2 SMNVEV (reference sequence). The DNA of the CDR3 is TGTGCCAGCAGTCGGGGGACTAGCGGGAGGTTGGATACGCAGTATTTT. Its translation is CASSRGTSGRLDTQYF.

The chain recombines TRBV29-1 with TRBJ1-1; a possible D gene is TRBD1 (5 bases). This CDR3 is built from 13 residues. Trimming shortened V by 4 bases and J by 2 bases, and 11 bases separated the two germline ends. The germline CDR1 and CDR2 sequences are SQVTM and ANQGSEA. The CDR3 protein is CSVAVQGNTEAFF. For the CDR3, the DNA is TGCAGCGTTGCCGTCCAGGGAAACACTGAAGCTTTCTTT. Full variable domain (remainder filled in from reference TRBV29-1 and TRBJ1-1): SAVISQKPSRDICQRGTSLTIQCQVDSQVTMMFWYRQQPGQSLTLIATANQGSEATYESGFVIDKFPISRPNLTFSTLTVSNMSPEDSSIYLCSVAVQGNTEAFFGQGTRLTVV.

The table lists this clonotype with a few counts. V and J are TRBV7-9 and TRBJ2-7, with D perhaps matching TRBD1 (5 bases). The CDR3 is 13 residues long. Germline V CDR1 and CDR2: SEHNR, FQNEAQ (reference sequence). Trimming shortened V by 2 bases and J by 2 bases, and 7 bases separated the two germline ends. This chain's CDR3 is CASSLMTAYEQYF. The CDR3 bases are TGTGCCAGCAGCTTAATGACAGCCTACGAGCAGTACTTC.

The genes are TRBV7-3 and TRBJ2-5; TRBD2 aligns across 14 bases. V lost 5 bases and J lost 5; bases outside the gene matches: 13. This CDR3 comprises 18 residues. The germline CDR1 and CDR2 sequences are SGHTA and FQGTGA. The CDR3 nucleotides are TGTGCCAGCAGCCCCCCGACTAGCGGGAGGGCCCTCGAGGAGACCCAGTACTTC. Translation gives CASSPPTSGRALEETQYF.

This clonotype was counted a few times. The V and J genes are TRBV29-1 and TRBJ2-5; 7 bases agree with TRBD1. V trimming: 0 bases; J trimming: 3 bases; junction bases outside the gene matches: 7. This CDR3 region has 15 residues. CDR1 SQVTM and CDR2 ANQGSEA come from the germline V gene. In nucleotides, the CDR3 is TGCAGCGTTGAAGACGCCGGGACAGAGAAAGAGACCCAGTACTTC. The encoded protein is CSVEDAGTEKETQYF.

This clonotype came up a few times. V gene TRBV5-1 combines with J gene TRBJ1-3, with a weak D call TRBD1 (5 bases). V was clipped by 4 bases and J by 1 base, with 9 bases between them. This CDR3 has 14 residues. Germline V gene lookup returns CDR1 SGHRS and CDR2 YFSETQ. As DNA, the CDR3 is TGCGCCAGCAGCGCCGGGACTTCTGGAAACACCATATATTTT. Its protein product is CASSAGTSGNTIYF. Full variable domain (remainder filled in from reference TRBV5-1 and TRBJ1-3): KAGVTQTPRYLIKTRGQQVTLSCSPISGHRSVSWYQQTPGQGLQFLFEYFSETQRNKGNFPGRFSGRQFSNSRSEMNVSTLELGDSALYLCASSAGTSGNTIYFGEGSWLTVV.

This clonotype has a handful of counts. V gene TRBV12-3 or TRBV12-4 combines with J gene TRBJ1-1, with D unclear. The CDR3 has 12 residues. The ends were cut back, 5 bases at V and 4 bases at J, with 8 bases in the middle. The CDR3, as DNA: TGTGCCAGCAGTGGGCCCCGCACTGAAGCTTTCTTT. It encodes CASSGPRTEAFF.

The V call is TRBV6-2 or TRBV6-3, the J call TRBJ2-7; no firm D call. Germline loops: CDR1 MNHEY, CDR2 SVGEGT. V was shortened by 3 bases and J by 0 bases, with 9 bases between the two germline ends. CDR3 length: 14 residues. The CDR3 spells CASSYSKSSYEQYF. The CDR3, as DNA: TGTGCCAGCAGTTATTCCAAGAGCTCCTACGAGCAGTACTTC.

V gene TRBV27 combines with J gene TRBJ2-3; unclear D gene. The CDR3 loop spans 18 amino acids. With 0 bases removed from V and 0 bases from J, the gap between germline ends came to 16 bases. Per germline, CDR1 MNHEY and CDR2 SMNVEV (reference sequence). The CDR3 sequence is CASSLSWGGSPSTDTQYF. The CDR3 DNA reads as TGTGCCAGCAGTTTATCTTGGGGTGGCAGTCCCAGCACAGATACGCAGTATTTT.

This clonotype was seen a handful of times. This chain joins TRBV29-1 and TRBJ2-1; no reliable D call. The germline V gene encodes CDR1 SQVTM and CDR2 ANQGSEA. There are 14 residues in the CDR3. Between the trimmed V and J ends, which lost 6 bases and 2 bases, there was a span of 14 bases. CDR3 amino acids: CSVPLSGPYNEQFF. The DNA for the CDR3 is TGCAGCGTCCCCCTTAGTGGGCCCTACAATGAGCAGTTCTTC.

The V call is TRBV6-2 or TRBV6-3, the J call TRBJ1-1, with 10 bases that match TRBD1. Germline V CDR1 and CDR2: MNHEY, SVGEGT. This CDR3 is 15 amino acids long. V was pared by 4 bases and J by 2 bases, with 4 bases of the junction left unmatched. CDR3 bases: TGTGCCAGCAGTTCCGACAGGGGGCCAAACACTGAAGCTTTCTTT. Encoded protein: CASSSDRGPNTEAFF.

This clonotype came up a few times. The rearrangement joins TRBV4-1 to TRBJ2-5; D gene unclear. Trimming removed 0 bases at V and 5 bases at J, with 10 bases between. CDR3 length: 14 residues. From germline, CDR1 is MGHRA and CDR2 YSYEKL. CDR3 DNA: TGCGCCAGCAGCCAAGATTGGTCTCGGGAGACCCAGTACTTC. Translating gives CASSQDWSRETQYF.

DNA of the CDR3: TGTGCCAGCAGCTACCGGACAGGGGGTGGGAATTCACCCCTCCACTTT. Translating gives CASSYRTGGGNSPLHF. The chain links TRBV2 to TRBJ1-6, with 10 bases lining up with TRBD1. CDR1 is SNHLY, CDR2 FYNNEI, per germline. V lost 6 bases, J lost 7 bases, and 9 bases stayed unmatched. This CDR3 spans 16 amino acids.

The V and J genes are TRBV6-1 and TRBJ2-2; no clear D. V lost 5 bases, J lost 6 bases, and 7 bases lay in between. Germline CDR1 and CDR2: MNHNS and SASEGT. CDR3 length: 12 amino acids. The CDR3 loop is CASSSPSGELFF. For the CDR3, the DNA is TGTGCCAGCAGTTCCCCCTCCGGGGAGCTGTTTTTT.

The chain links TRBV12-3 or TRBV12-4 to TRBJ2-1; 8 bases line up with TRBD2. V lost 4 bases to trimming and J lost 0 bases; unmatched junction nucleotides: 14. This CDR3 is built from 19 residues. The CDR3 protein is CASSSPSGGPLGSYNEQFF. In DNA form, the CDR3 reads TGTGCCAGCAGTTCGCCCTCGGGGGGGCCCCTCGGCTCCTACAATGAGCAGTTCTTC.

V and J are TRBV20-1 and TRBJ2-6; the D is unclear. CDR1 DFQATT and CDR2 SNEGSKA come from the germline V gene (reference sequence). With 5 bases removed from V and 2 bases from J, the gap between germline ends came to 7 bases. This CDR3 spans 13 amino acids. This chain's CDR3 is CSARRAGANVLTF. CDR3 coding DNA: TGCAGTGCTCGCCGGGCTGGGGCCAACGTCCTGACTTTC.